The next 29 T cell receptor beta chains were all read from a single sample in a study of blood T cell repertoires in COVID-19. The assay was immunoSEQ multiplex PCR, and TCRdb's table has in-frame clones only and misses some. This table holds roughly 240,000 clones, roughly four fifths found once. The sequencing sample was made of peripheral blood. The receptors were sampled from a woman in her 70s with acute or convalescent COVID-19.

The genes are TRBV2 and TRBJ2-1, with D uncertain. Deletions cut 7 bases from V and 0 bases from J, with 10 bases between. This CDR3 has 14 residues. In germline, CDR1 is SNHLY, CDR2 FYNNEI. This chain's CDR3 is CASKTGSSYNEQFF. CDR3 DNA: TGTGCCAGCAAGACTGGAAGCTCCTACAATGAGCAGTTCTTC.

The chain has TRBV7-9 and TRBJ1-4, with D perhaps matching TRBD1 (6 bases). V was clipped by 3 bases and J by 1 base, with 12 bases between them. This CDR3 spans 16 amino acids. Germline V gene sequence: CDR1 SEHNR, CDR2 FQNEAQ (reference sequence). For the CDR3, the DNA is TGTGCCAGCAGCTTCGGCAGGGGTAGAACTAATGAAAAACTGTTTTTT. This gives the protein CASSFGRGRTNEKLFF.

The V call is TRBV28, the J call TRBJ1-1, with TRBD1 identical over 8 bases. With V trimmed by 6 bases and J by 3 bases, 3 bases remained unmatched. Germline V CDR1 and CDR2: MDHEN, SYDVKM. There are 13 residues in the CDR3. The CDR3: CASRSGQDTEAFF. In nucleotides, the CDR3 is TGTGCCAGCAGGTCGGGACAGGACACTGAAGCTTTCTTT.

The chain is built from TRBV7-9 and TRBJ1-2; the match to TRBD1 covers 10 bases. CDR3 length: 17 residues. J was trimmed by 3 bases and V by 5 bases; bases with no gene match: 12. The germline gives CDR1 SEHNR, CDR2 FQNEAQ (reference sequence). The CDR3 spells CASSHQTGGALYYGYTF. In DNA, the CDR3 is TGTGCCAGCAGCCACCAGACAGGGGGCGCGTTGTACTATGGCTACACCTTC.

The J gene is TRBJ2-7, the V gene TRBV28, with 7 positions matching TRBD2. The germline gives CDR1 MDHEN, CDR2 SYDVKM. There are 15 residues in the CDR3. V lost 3 bases and J lost 2; bases outside the gene matches: 7. The CDR3 sequence: CASSFPAGTTYEQYF. CDR3 bases: TGTGCCAGCAGTTTCCCAGCGGGGACCACCTACGAGCAGTACTTC.

V gene TRBV5-1 combines with J gene TRBJ2-7, with 7 bases aligning to TRBD2. V lost 3 bases to trimming and J lost 2 bases; unmatched junction nucleotides: 5. Germline lookup yields CDR1 SGHRS and CDR2 YFSETQ. The CDR3 loop spans 14 amino acids. The CDR3: CASSYEGLTYEQYF. For the CDR3, the DNA is TGCGCCAGCAGCTACGAGGGACTAACCTACGAGCAGTACTTC.

The chain joins TRBV10-3 to TRBJ1-4, with a possible D match to TRBD1 (5 bases). The CDR3 has 14 amino acids. The germline V gene has CDR1 ENHRY and CDR2 SYGVKD. V was clipped by 10 bases and J by 0 bases, with 12 bases between them. This CDR3 is CATGGVATNEKLFF. In nucleotides, the CDR3 is TGTGCCACCGGGGGAGTTGCAACTAATGAAAAACTGTTTTTT.

The J gene is TRBJ1-2, the V gene TRBV14; tentatively, D is TRBD1 (6 bases). CDR1 SGHDN and CDR2 FVKESK come from the germline V gene. This CDR3 has 13 amino acids. V was shortened by 1 base and J by 4 bases, with 7 bases between the two germline ends. CDR3 protein: CASSQGTAYGYTF. Written as DNA, the CDR3 is TGTGCCAGCAGCCAAGGGACAGCCTATGGCTACACCTTC.

Comments on this clone: Other DNA sequences from this sample encode an identical CDR3 as well. The chain couples TRBV3-1 (or the pseudogene TRBV3-2) to TRBJ1-1; D is undetermined. V was trimmed by 1 base and J by 0 bases, leaving 6 bases between them. Germline values: CDR1 LGHDT, CDR2 YNNKEL (reference sequence). This CDR3 spans 14 amino acids. CDR3 in amino acids: CASSQAQLNTEAFF. The CDR3 DNA follows: TGTGCCAGCAGCCAAGCTCAGTTGAACACTGAAGCTTTCTTT.

This clone was seen more than once but under ten times. This chain connects TRBV4-3 to TRBJ1-3, with D tentatively TRBD1 (5 bases). CDR1 and CDR2 from the germline V gene are LGHNA and YSLEER. The V end lost 0 bases, the J end lost 0 bases, and 12 bases lay between the germline ends. The CDR3 consists of 17 residues. DNA of the CDR3: TGCGCCAGCAGCCAAGATCTGGGGGGTTACTCTGGAAACACCATATATTTT. It encodes CASSQDLGGYSGNTIYF.

With respect to this clone: At one of its ends the junction is not consistent with the germline gene, which may arise from a read error. The chain's CDR3 is CASSLERDREYGHTF. The CDR3 region has the DNA TGTGCCAGCAGCTTAGAGAGGGACAGGGAATATGGCCACACCTTC. The chain joins TRBV7-2 to TRBJ1-2; 9 bases fit TRBD1. Germline values: CDR1 SGHTA, CDR2 FQGNSA. The CDR3 totals 15 residues.

The chain carries TRBV18 and TRBJ1-1, with a possible D match to TRBD1 (6 bases). V lost 1 base and J lost 1, with 13 bases in between. The CDR3 is made up of 16 amino acids. In germline, CDR1 is KGHSH, CDR2 LQKENI. As DNA, the CDR3 is TGTGCCAGCTCACCACGTACAGGGCCACAGAACACTGAAGCTTTCTTT. Residues: CASSPRTGPQNTEAFF.

This chain connects TRBV7-2 to TRBJ2-3; 9 bases are a match to TRBD2. V was clipped by 5 bases and J by 3 bases; unmatched bases: 6. The CDR3 consists of 15 residues. Germline lookup yields CDR1 SGHTA and CDR2 FQGNSA. This chain's CDR3 is CASSLQGLATDTQYF. The CDR3, as DNA: TGTGCCAGCAGCCTACAGGGACTAGCAACAGATACGCAGTATTTT. The full variable domain, in which reference TRBV7-2 and TRBJ2-3 provide the parts outside the CDR3, is GAGVSQSPSNKVTEKGKDVELRCDPISGHTALYWYRQSLGQGLEFLIYFQGNSAPDKSGLPSDRFSAERTGGSVSTLTIQRTQQEDSAVYLCASSLQGLATDTQYFGPGTRLTVL.

The genes are TRBV6-6 and TRBJ1-5; 8 nucleotides agree with TRBD1. CDR3 size: 13 residues. Germline assignment: CDR1 MNHNY and CDR2 SVGAGI (reference sequence). V lost 7 bases and J lost 7; bases outside the gene matches: 6. The CDR3 reads CASIQGAGQPQHF. The CDR3 DNA reads as TGTGCCAGCATCCAGGGGGCAGGGCAGCCCCAGCATTTT.

The chain uses TRBV6-6 and TRBJ2-1, with 13 bases lining up with TRBD2. Unmatched junction bases numbered 4, after V lost 5 bases and J lost 6 bases. The CDR3 extends over 15 amino acids. Looked up from germline, CDR1 is MNHNY and CDR2 is SVGAGI (reference sequence). Here the CDR3 reads CASSLRLAGGNEQFF. As DNA, the CDR3 is TGTGCCAGCAGTCTTCGACTAGCGGGGGGCAATGAGCAGTTCTTC.

The CDR3 protein is CASSLGGTGGGYTF. CDR3 in DNA: TGTGCCAGCAGCTTAGGGGGGACAGGGGGCGGCTACACCTTC. The chain employs TRBV7-8 and TRBJ1-2; TRBD1 matches 12 bases. The length of the CDR3 is 14 residues. V was clipped by 1 base and J by 8 bases; unmatched bases: 2. Germline CDR1 and CDR2: SGHVS and FQNEAQ.

There are a few counts of this clone. The chain has TRBV7-2 and TRBJ1-3; D may be TRBD1 (6 bases). The CDR3 totals 13 residues. CDR1 and CDR2 (germline): SGHTA, FQGNSA. Trimming left V 4 bases short and J 4 bases short, with 8 bases between. In DNA, the CDR3 is TGTGCCAGCAGCTCAGGGGTAGGAAACACCATATATTTT. The encoded protein is CASSSGVGNTIYF.

This clone was counted a few times. The chain joins TRBV11-1 to TRBJ1-3, with a weak D call TRBD1 (6 bases). Germline CDR1 is SGHAT and CDR2 is FQDESV (reference sequence). The length of the CDR3 is 16 residues. Trimming left V 5 bases short and J 0 bases short, with 14 bases between. The CDR3 loop reads CASSPELQGSGNTIYF. In DNA form, the CDR3 reads TGTGCCAGCAGCCCCGAACTACAGGGCTCTGGAAACACCATATATTTT.

CDR3 in DNA: TGTGCCAGTAGTTTCAGTTCCGGGAATCAGCCCCAGCATTTT. It specifies CASSFSSGNQPQHF. The chain combines TRBV19 with TRBJ1-5; D not certain. Trimming left V 5 bases short and J 4 bases short, with 12 bases between. Germline CDR1 LNHDA, CDR2 SQIVND (reference sequence). The CDR3 consists of 14 residues.

The chain joins TRBV5-1 to TRBJ2-5, with D perhaps TRBD1 (7 bases). The CDR3 extends over 16 amino acids. Germline V CDR1 and CDR2: SGHRS, YFSETQ. Between the trimmed V and J ends, which lost 3 bases and 2 bases, there was a span of 17 bases. The DNA for the CDR3 is TGCGCCAGCAGCTCTGGACAGGACGGAGGGCAAGAGACCCAGTACTTC. Translating it yields CASSSGQDGGQETQYF. Drawing the rest from reference TRBV5-1 and TRBJ2-5, the complete variable domain is KAGVTQTPRYLIKTRGQQVTLSCSPISGHRSVSWYQQTPGQGLQFLFEYFSETQRNKGNFPGRFSGRQFSNSRSEMNVSTLELGDSALYLCASSSGQDGGQETQYFGPGTRLLVL.

The chain is built from TRBV6-6 and TRBJ2-2; 9 nucleotides agree with TRBD1. CDR3 size: 13 residues. Germline V gene lookup returns CDR1 MNHNY and CDR2 SVGAGI (reference sequence). The V segment lost 8 bases and the J segment 7 bases; nucleotides outside the gene matches: 5. The CDR3 coding sequence is TGTGCCAGCGGGGGACAGGGTGTCGGGGAGCTGTTTTTT. Translated, it gives CASGGQGVGELFF.

The genes are TRBV18 and TRBJ1-5, with D maybe TRBD1 (6 bases). The CDR3 runs to 14 residues. V lost 2 bases and J lost 10, with 15 bases in between. Germline loops: CDR1 KGHSH, CDR2 LQKENI. The chain's CDR3 is CASSPTEGVEPQHF. As DNA, the CDR3 is TGTGCCAGCTCACCAACCGAGGGGGTTGAACCCCAGCATTTT.

The CDR3 spells CASTSPRRSTDTQYF. CDR3 nucleotide sequence: TGTGCCAGCACCTCGCCGCGGCGGAGCACAGATACGCAGTATTTT. V and J are TRBV6-5 and TRBJ2-3, with D uncertain. The ends were cut back, 7 bases at V and 0 bases at J, with 14 bases in the middle. CDR3 length: 15 residues. The germline gives CDR1 MNHEY, CDR2 SVGAGI.

V is TRBV12-5 and J is TRBJ2-1, with 11 bases matching TRBD2. V was clipped by 5 bases and J by 9 bases; unmatched bases: 6. The CDR3 runs 14 residues. Germline assignment: CDR1 LGHNT and CDR2 FRNRAP. The CDR3 is CASGNSGGAFEQFF. The CDR3 DNA reads as TGTGCTAGTGGTAATAGCGGGGGGGCGTTTGAGCAGTTCTTC.

This chain joins TRBV18 and TRBJ1-1, with TRBD1 matching 9 bases. The CDR3 length is 16 residues. J lost 0 bases, V lost 6 bases, and 8 bases had no gene match. From germline, CDR1 is KGHSH and CDR2 LQKENI. CDR3 sequence: CASSSGTGLMNTEAFF. The CDR3 DNA reads TGTGCCAGCTCGTCCGGGACAGGGCTCATGAACACTGAAGCTTTCTTT.

V usage is TRBV10-3 and J usage is TRBJ1-5, with D perhaps matching TRBD1 (6 bases). V gave up 4 bases and J gave up 3 bases, with 13 bases separating them. The CDR3 runs 15 residues. Germline V CDR1 and CDR2: ENHRY, SYGVKD. CDR3 loop: CAISGQTGFNQPQHF. CDR3 nucleotide sequence: TGTGCCATCAGTGGTCAAACAGGGTTCAATCAGCCCCAGCATTTT.

The J gene is TRBJ1-1, the V gene TRBV20-1, with 9 positions matching TRBD1. The CDR3 runs 11 residues. Germline CDR1 reads DFQATT; CDR2 reads SNEGSKA (reference sequence). The CDR3 region is CVPGQGPEAFF. CDR3 nucleotides: TGCGTCCCGGGACAGGGCCCTGAAGCTTTCTTT.

A single count supports this clone. The DNA for the CDR3 is TGTGCCAGCAGTGATGAATCCTACTCCTACGAGCAGTACTTC. Encoded protein: CASSDESYSYEQYF. This rearrangement joins TRBV25-1 to TRBJ2-7; D remains ambiguous. Trimming took off 3 bases at V and 0 bases at J, with 9 bases between the two ends. This CDR3 spans 14 amino acids. The germline V gene encodes CDR1 MGHDK and CDR2 SYGVNS.

This clone came up once. CDR3 DNA sequence: TGTGCCAGCAGCTTCTCACTAGCGGGGGTCTACAATGAGCAGTTCTTC. Encoded protein: CASSFSLAGVYNEQFF. The chain joins TRBV7-2 to TRBJ2-1; 11 bases are a match to TRBD2. The CDR3 consists of 16 residues. CDR1 is SGHTA, CDR2 FQGNSA, per germline. The V segment lost 3 bases and the J segment 3 bases; nucleotides outside the gene matches: 4.